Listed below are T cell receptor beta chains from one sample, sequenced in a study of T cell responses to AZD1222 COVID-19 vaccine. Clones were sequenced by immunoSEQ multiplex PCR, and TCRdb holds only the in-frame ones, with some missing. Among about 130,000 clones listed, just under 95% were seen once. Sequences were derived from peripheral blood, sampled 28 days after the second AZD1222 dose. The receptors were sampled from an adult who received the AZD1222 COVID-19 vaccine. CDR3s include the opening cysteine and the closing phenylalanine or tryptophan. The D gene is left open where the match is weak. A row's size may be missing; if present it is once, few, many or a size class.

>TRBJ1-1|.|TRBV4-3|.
CASSQEGGAGTEAFF
TGCGCCAGCAGCCAAGAAGGGGGAGCGGGCACTGAAGCTTTCTTT
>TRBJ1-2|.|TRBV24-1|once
CATSAQDLNLSGYTF
TGTGCCACCAGTGCCCAGGACCTTAACCTATCTGGCTACACCTTC
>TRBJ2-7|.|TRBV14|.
CASSRRQVGDEQYF
TGTGCCAGCAGCCGACGACAGGTGGGGGACGAGCAGTACTTC
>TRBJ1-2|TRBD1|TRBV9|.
CASKGPESRGPGGYTF
TGTGCCAGCAAAGGCCCAGAAAGTAGGGGGCCGGGTGGCTACACCTTC
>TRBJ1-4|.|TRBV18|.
CASSPEGEKLFF
TGTGCCAGCTCACCGGAGGGGGAAAAACTGTTTTTT
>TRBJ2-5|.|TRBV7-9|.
CASSLVRSFQETQYF
TGTGCCAGCAGCTTAGTTAGATCCTTCCAAGAGACCCAGTACTTC
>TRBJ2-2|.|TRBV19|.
CASSHRFQAGELFF
TGTGCCAGTAGTCACAGGTTTCAGGCCGGGGAGCTGTTTTTT
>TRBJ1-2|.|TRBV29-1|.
CSVRGAGGYTF
TGCAGCGTTAGAGGGGCGGGTGGCTACACCTTC
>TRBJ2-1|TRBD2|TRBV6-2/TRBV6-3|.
CASSSLEAGGPYNEQFF
TGTGCCAGCAGTTCCCTGGAGGCGGGAGGTCCCTACAATGAGCAGTTCTTC
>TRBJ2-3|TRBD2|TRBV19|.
CASSIDGLADTQYF
TGTGCCAGTAGTATAGACGGACTAGCGGATACGCAGTATTTT
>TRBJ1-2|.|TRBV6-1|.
CASSELGKGYTF
TGTGCCAGCAGTGAATTGGGTAAAGGCTACACCTTC
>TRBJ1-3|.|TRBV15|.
CATSRDITGNTIYF
TGTGCCACCAGCAGAGATATTACTGGAAACACCATATATTTT
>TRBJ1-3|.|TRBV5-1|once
CASTDRTGNTIYF
TGCGCCAGCACCGACAGAACTGGAAACACCATATATTTT
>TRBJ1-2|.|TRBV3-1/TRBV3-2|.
CASSRGTGRVGYTF
TGTGCCAGCAGCCGCGGGACGGGAAGGGTAGGCTACACCTTC
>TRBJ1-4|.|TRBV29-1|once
CSVGLTAEKLFF
TGCAGCGTGGGCTTGACAGCCGAAAAACTGTTTTTT